Below, 31 T cell receptor beta chains from the same sample are listed, as sequenced in a study of CD8 T cells in Susac syndrome. Random hexamers primed reverse transcription of about 0.5 to 1 ug RNA. Each CDR3 protein is one row after TCRdb ran MiXCR on the immunoSEQ multiplex PCR reads. The sample includes some 200,000 distinct CDR3 sequences, roughly 94% of them seen just once. Material for sequencing was CD8+ T cells from PBMCs. The receptors derive from a human donor with Susac syndrome.

This clonotype has a single count. The chain couples TRBV9 to TRBJ1-5, with D uncertain. The CDR3 has 14 amino acids. Trimming left V 4 bases short and J 7 bases short, with 15 bases between. The germline V gene has CDR1 SGDLS and CDR2 YYNGEE. The CDR3 loop is CASSPAEGVQPQHF. CDR3 nucleotide sequence: TGTGCCAGCAGCCCCGCCGAGGGAGTGCAGCCCCAGCATTTT.

The CDR3 loop reads CASSRDGYGYTF. DNA for the CDR3: TGTGCCAGCAGCCGGGACGGGTATGGCTACACCTTC. V gene TRBV14 combines with J gene TRBJ1-2, with a weak D call TRBD1 (5 bases). The CDR3 sequence is 12 residues long. V was cut by 4 bases and J by 5 bases, with 8 bases left in between. Germline CDR1 and CDR2: SGHDN and FVKESK.

This chain uses TRBV7-8 with TRBJ2-2; D gene unclear. Germline V gene data show CDR1 as SGHVS and CDR2 as FQNEAQ. This CDR3 has 15 amino acids. V shed 0 bases and J shed 5 bases, with 10 bases lying between them. The CDR3 is CASSLALGGTGELFF. The CDR3 DNA follows: TGTGCCAGCAGCTTAGCGCTGGGTGGGACCGGGGAGCTGTTTTTT.

The chain employs TRBV12-3 or TRBV12-4 and TRBJ1-1; D call uncertain. This CDR3 has 12 residues. Deletions cut 1 base from V and 8 bases from J, with 8 bases between. CDR3 sequence (DNA): TGTGCCAGCAGTTTAGGTGGGTCGGAAGCTTTCTTT. It translates to CASSLGGSEAFF.

The CDR3 loop reads CSPVREYYGAFF. CDR3 DNA: TGCAGTCCGGTGCGAGAGTATTACGGAGCTTTCTTT. This chain connects TRBV20-1 to TRBJ1-1; no clear D gene. The CDR3 is 12 amino acids. Germline lookup yields CDR1 DFQATT and CDR2 SNEGSKA (reference sequence). Trimming cost V 8 bases and J 10 bases, with 20 bases left between them.

J is TRBJ1-5 and V is TRBV30; D perhaps matches TRBD1 (6 bases). The CDR3 extends over 14 amino acids. The germline V gene has CDR1 GTSNPN and CDR2 SVGIG (reference sequence). V dropped 1 base and J dropped 4 bases, with 11 bases sitting between them. CDR3 amino acids: CAWSAGVGNQPQHF. For the CDR3, the DNA is TGTGCCTGGAGTGCAGGGGTGGGAAATCAGCCCCAGCATTTT.

This chain connects TRBV6-6 to TRBJ1-4; possibly TRBD1 for D (6 bases). The V and J ends lost 7 bases and 8 bases respectively, with 20 bases between them. CDR3 length: 15 residues. CDR1 and CDR2 (germline): MNHNY, SVGAGI (reference sequence). CDR3 amino acids: CASNYLGGAGEKLFF. The CDR3, as DNA: TGTGCCAGCAACTACCTCGGGGGCGCAGGGGAAAAACTGTTTTTT.

This sequence joins TRBV6-5 and TRBJ1-2; unclear D gene. Looked up from germline, CDR1 is MNHEY and CDR2 is SVGAGI. Trimming removed 5 bases from V and 6 bases from J, with 16 bases in between. The CDR3 sequence is 14 residues long. The CDR3 DNA reads TGTGCCAGCAGTCCTTCAGTAGCCTCCCATGGCTACACCTTC. This gives the protein CASSPSVASHGYTF.

The chain combines TRBV12-3 or TRBV12-4 with TRBJ2-7; D is unclear. V was cut by 7 bases and J by 2 bases, with 6 bases left in between. This CDR3 is built from 11 residues. CDR3 amino acids: CASTEAYEQYF. The CDR3, as DNA: TGTGCCAGCACCGAAGCCTACGAGCAGTACTTC.

The chain has TRBV15 and TRBJ1-5; weak D call: TRBD1 (5 bases). There are 14 residues in the CDR3. Trimming removed 3 bases at V and 7 bases at J, with 13 bases between. Germline CDR1 reads LNHNV; CDR2 reads YYDKDF (reference sequence). The CDR3 sequence is CATSSRQSAQPQHF. DNA for the CDR3: TGTGCCACCAGCAGCAGACAGTCCGCCCAGCCCCAGCATTTT.

This chain connects TRBV6-2 or TRBV6-3 to TRBJ2-7, with TRBD2 matching 13 bases. Germline CDR1 reads MNHEY; CDR2 reads SVGEGT. The CDR3 covers 16 residues. Losses at the gene ends were 4 bases for V and 1 base for J; bases not matched to a gene: 4. The CDR3 region has the DNA TGTGCCAGCAGTTCCGGACTAGCGGGAGTTTCCTACGAGCAGTACTTC. Residues: CASSSGLAGVSYEQYF.

V is TRBV20-1 and J is TRBJ2-7; D possibly uses TRBD1 or TRBD2 (5 bases each). This CDR3 spans 16 amino acids. Deletions cut 0 bases from V and 2 bases from J, with 17 bases between. Germline V CDR1 and CDR2: DFQATT, SNEGSKA (reference sequence). DNA of the CDR3: TGCAGTGCTAGAGATATGGGCGAGGGGAAACCCTACGAGCAGTACTTC. Its protein product is CSARDMGEGKPYEQYF.

The V call is TRBV6-1, the J call TRBJ2-7, with D possibly matching TRBD2 (6 bases). The CDR3 is 13 residues long. The ends were cut back, 5 bases at V and 0 bases at J, with 8 bases in the middle. The germline V gene encodes CDR1 MNHNS and CDR2 SASEGT. The CDR3 loop reads CASSWDFSYEQYF. In DNA, the CDR3 is TGTGCCAGCAGTTGGGACTTCTCCTACGAGCAGTACTTC.

J is TRBJ2-7 and V is TRBV5-6, with D perhaps TRBD1 or TRBD2 (5 bases each). Trimming took 4 bases from V and 4 from J, leaving 18 bases between them. Germline values: CDR1 SGHDT, CDR2 YYEEEE. The length of the CDR3 is 15 residues. In DNA form, the CDR3 reads TGTGCCAGCAGCCCCGGACGGACTGGGGGATACGAGCAGTACTTC. Protein: CASSPGRTGGYEQYF.

The chain couples TRBV5-1 to TRBJ2-7; the D gene is possibly TRBD1 (6 bases). This CDR3 is built from 14 residues. The V gene lost 4 bases and the J gene lost 0 bases, with 11 bases spanning the gap. Germline CDR1 is SGHRS and CDR2 is YFSETQ. CDR3 bases: TGCGCCAGCAGCCCACAGGACAGCTCCTACGAGCAGTACTTC. Its translation is CASSPQDSSYEQYF.

CDR3 sequence (DNA): TGCAGCGTTAGATTAGGGGCTATTGAAGCTTTCTTT. Protein product: CSVRLGAIEAFF. The chain links TRBV29-1 to TRBJ1-1, with D perhaps matching TRBD1 (5 bases). This CDR3 spans 12 amino acids. Germline V gene data show CDR1 as SQVTM and CDR2 as ANQGSEA. Trimming took 5 bases from V and 7 from J, leaving 14 bases between them.

This chain joins TRBV4-1 and TRBJ2-1; D remains ambiguous. The germline V gene encodes CDR1 MGHRA and CDR2 YSYEKL. There are 14 residues in the CDR3. The V and J ends lost 1 base and 10 bases respectively, with 14 bases between them. CDR3 nucleotide sequence: TGCGCCAGCAGCCAAGTTGGACGGACGGAAGAGCAGTTCTTC. Its protein product is CASSQVGRTEEQFF.

V gene TRBV9 combines with J gene TRBJ2-3, with 10 bases matching TRBD2. The CDR3 is 17 residues long. V was pared by 1 base and J by 6 bases, with 11 bases of the junction left unmatched. Germline-derived CDR1 and CDR2 are SGDLS and YYNGEE. The CDR3 DNA reads as TGTGCCAGCAGCGTACCTCACGGGGAAGCGGGAGGGGATACGCAGTATTTT. Translated: CASSVPHGEAGGDTQYF.

This chain links TRBV2 with TRBJ2-5, with TRBD1 matching 11 bases. The ends lost 5 bases at V and 2 bases at J; junction bases unmatched: 19. The CDR3 totals 20 residues. Germline CDR1 is SNHLY and CDR2 is FYNNEI. The DNA for the CDR3 is TGTGCCAGCAGTCTTCGGACAGGGGGCTACGGACTACGTCAGCAAGAGACCCAGTACTTC. This translates into CASSLRTGGYGLRQQETQYF.

The chain has TRBV6-1 and TRBJ1-5; D not resolved. The CDR3 runs 15 residues. The germline V gene has CDR1 MNHNS and CDR2 SASEGT. The V gene lost 6 bases and the J gene lost 1 base, with 13 bases spanning the gap. CDR3 bases: TGTGCCAGCAGCCGTCGTTTAGGGAGCAATCAGCCCCAGCATTTT. As protein: CASSRRLGSNQPQHF.

The rearrangement joins TRBV28 to TRBJ2-1; 10 bases align to TRBD1. The CDR3 totals 15 residues. The germline gives CDR1 MDHEN, CDR2 SYDVKM. V trimming: 5 bases; J trimming: 1 base; junction bases outside the gene matches: 2. The CDR3 DNA reads TGTGCCAGCAGTCGGGACAGGGGATCCTACAATGAGCAGTTCTTC. The encoded protein is CASSRDRGSYNEQFF.

This clonotype was observed once. The J gene is TRBJ2-7, the V gene TRBV2; D remains unclear. CDR1 and CDR2 from the germline V gene are SNHLY and FYNNEI. The CDR3 spans 13 residues. V lost 7 bases and J 4 bases, leaving 14 bases between the germline ends. CDR3 bases: TGTGCCAGCATGCTGAGGAGCGAGTACGAGCAGTACTTC. It yields the protein CASMLRSEYEQYF.

The chain carries TRBV4-1 and TRBJ1-1; no clear D gene. CDR3 size: 15 residues. Germline V CDR1 and CDR2: MGHRA, YSYEKL. Trimming left V 2 bases short and J 2 bases short, with 12 bases between. For the CDR3, the DNA is TGCGCCAGCAGCCAAACGGTGGCTCCTAACACTGAAGCTTTCTTT. This sequence encodes CASSQTVAPNTEAFF.

The CDR3 region is CASSPPPGQGPYEQYF. CDR3 DNA: TGTGCCAGCAGCCCCCCCCCGGGACAGGGCCCCTACGAGCAGTACTTC. This chain links TRBV3-1 with TRBJ2-7, with 9 nucleotides matching TRBD1. V lost 4 bases, J lost 2 bases, and 9 bases stayed unmatched. The CDR3 sequence is 16 residues long. Germline CDR1 reads LGHDT; CDR2 reads YNNKEL (reference sequence).

This clonotype was detected a few times. The chain employs TRBV18 and TRBJ1-2, with D tentatively TRBD1 (5 bases). Germline V gene data show CDR1 as KGHSH and CDR2 as LQKENI. Trimming cost V 9 bases and J 4 bases, with 18 bases left between them. CDR3 length equals 14 residues. In nucleotides, the CDR3 is TGTGCCAGTTCCCTGAGGCAGGGTGGCTATGGCTACACCTTC. As protein: CASSLRQGGYGYTF.

The chain recombines TRBV3-1 with TRBJ2-5; 11 nucleotides match TRBD2. The junction had 9 bases not matched to a gene; V was cut back by 4 bases and J by 5 bases. CDR1 is LGHDT, CDR2 YNNKEL, per germline (reference sequence). The CDR3 length is 16 residues. The CDR3 loop is CASSPLAGGPSETQYF. DNA for the CDR3: TGTGCCAGCAGCCCATTAGCGGGAGGGCCCTCGGAGACCCAGTACTTC.

The V and J genes are TRBV20-1 and TRBJ2-1; 11 bases match TRBD2. CDR1 is DFQATT, CDR2 SNEGSKA, per germline (reference sequence). This CDR3 contains 15 residues. Trimming at V came to 5 bases and at J to 2 bases, leaving 5 bases not matched to a gene. Here the CDR3 reads CSAAFSGGAYNEQFF. The CDR3 DNA is TGCAGTGCTGCCTTTAGCGGGGGGGCCTACAATGAGCAGTTCTTC.

This sequence joins TRBV15 and TRBJ1-1, with no clear D. CDR3 size: 17 residues. V lost 0 bases to trimming and J lost 0 bases, with 14 bases between them. The germline CDR1 and CDR2 sequences are LNHNV and YYDKDF (reference sequence). DNA for the CDR3: TGTGCCACCAGCAGAGATATTAAGGCGGAATTGAACACTGAAGCTTTCTTT. This gives the protein CATSRDIKAELNTEAFF.

The gene calls are TRBV7-2 and TRBJ2-7, with a weak D call TRBD2 (6 bases). Germline V gene sequence: CDR1 SGHTA, CDR2 FQGNSA. Trimming removed 4 bases from V and 4 bases from J, with 11 bases in between. The CDR3 runs to 13 residues. The CDR3 region has the DNA TGTGCCAGCAGCTCCATAGCGGATTACGAGCAGTACTTC. It codes for CASSSIADYEQYF.

The rearrangement links TRBV25-1 to TRBJ2-7; 10 positions match TRBD2. Germline trimming cut 4 bases from V and 3 bases from J; bases unmatched to any gene: 9. The CDR3 is 16 residues long. The germline CDR1 and CDR2 sequences are MGHDK and SYGVNS. In DNA form, the CDR3 reads TGTGCCAGCAGTGGCTTTCTAGCGGGAGTGGTCTACGAGCAGTACTTC. Translating gives CASSGFLAGVVYEQYF.

The gene calls are TRBV13 and TRBJ1-1; D ambiguous. The CDR3 loop spans 14 amino acids. Trimming left V 4 bases short and J 1 base short, with 10 bases between. CDR1 PRHDT and CDR2 FYEKMQ come from the germline V gene (reference sequence). CDR3 bases: TGTGCCAGCAGCTCAGTCAAAGAGAACACTGAAGCTTTCTTT. Its translation: CASSSVKENTEAFF.